This passage covers 14 T cell receptor beta chains from one sample sequenced in a study of T cell changes during pregnancy in multiple sclerosis. Clones were sequenced by immunoSEQ multiplex PCR, and TCRdb holds only the in-frame ones, with some missing. The table has 85,000 to 110,000 clones, about 91% seen once. Sample: peripheral blood, taken after pregnancy. The receptor set was obtained from a female donor with multiple sclerosis, enrolled in a pregnancy study.

This chain connects TRBV18 to TRBJ1-6; possible D gene TRBD1, 5 bases. The ends were cut back, 6 bases at V and 7 bases at J, with 13 bases in the middle. Germline lookup yields CDR1 KGHSH and CDR2 LQKENI. The CDR3 contains 14 residues. The CDR3 loop is CASSGRGTNSPLHF. The DNA for the CDR3 is TGTGCCAGCTCCGGGAGAGGGACCAATTCACCCCTCCACTTT.

The chain has TRBV7-3 and TRBJ2-2, with a tentative D call TRBD2 (6 bases). Germline V gene data show CDR1 as SGHTA and CDR2 as FQGTGA. The length of the CDR3 is 17 residues. The V end lost 0 bases, the J end lost 5 bases, and 16 bases lay between the germline ends. The CDR3 region has the DNA TGTGCCAGCAGCTTAACTGGGGCGGCAGGGAGGACCGGGGAGCTGTTTTTT. It is translated as CASSLTGAAGRTGELFF.

The chain joins TRBV29-1 to TRBJ2-2; 8 nucleotides agree with TRBD2. The V and J ends lost 2 bases and 6 bases, in that order; junction bases with no gene match: 8. This CDR3 region has 15 residues. Germline V gene lookup returns CDR1 SQVTM and CDR2 ANQGSEA. CDR3 amino acids: CSVEKSGRAAGELFF. DNA of the CDR3: TGCAGCGTTGAAAAAAGCGGGAGAGCCGCCGGGGAGCTGTTTTTT.

The J gene is TRBJ2-7, the V gene TRBV5-1; 12 bases align to TRBD1. V trimming: 4 bases; J trimming: 6 bases; junction bases outside the gene matches: 14. Germline V gives CDR1 SGHRS, CDR2 YFSETQ. This CDR3 has 17 amino acids. The DNA for the CDR3 is TGCGCCAGCAGCCCTTCTAACCGGGACAGGGGGCACCGCGAGCAGTACTTC. The encoded protein is CASSPSNRDRGHREQYF.

The V call is TRBV18, the J call TRBJ1-1; D gene uncertain. CDR3 size: 14 residues. The germline V gene encodes CDR1 KGHSH and CDR2 LQKENI. V lost 2 bases and J 2 bases, leaving 9 bases between the germline ends. Here the CDR3 reads CASSPYTENTEAFF. DNA for the CDR3: TGTGCCAGCTCACCATATACAGAAAACACTGAAGCTTTCTTT.

The chain couples TRBV21-1 to TRBJ2-2; TRBD1 is the table's D call and was not checked against the DNA. TRBV21-1 constitutes a pseudogene. The CDR3 length is 16 residues. The CDR3 DNA follows: TGTGCCAGCAGCAGGCGACAGGGAGCGTACACCGGGGAGCTGTTTTTT. Translated: CASSRRQGAYTGELFF.

The chain carries TRBV27 and TRBJ2-6; D ambiguous. The length of the CDR3 is 16 residues. Trimming cost V 6 bases and J 0 bases, with 12 bases left between them. The germline V gene encodes CDR1 MNHEY and CDR2 SMNVEV (reference sequence). CDR3 sequence: CASSFLPSSGANVLTF. For the CDR3, the DNA is TGTGCCAGCAGCTTCCTCCCTAGCTCTGGGGCCAACGTCCTGACTTTC.

The V call is TRBV13, the J call TRBJ2-3; possible D gene TRBD2, 5 bases. This CDR3 region has 14 residues. With 4 bases removed from V and 6 bases from J, the gap between germline ends came to 14 bases. Per germline, CDR1 PRHDT and CDR2 FYEKMQ (reference sequence). CDR3 residues: CASSSGRGQDTQYF. In DNA form, the CDR3 reads TGTGCCAGCAGCTCTGGACGGGGTCAGGATACGCAGTATTTT.

V is TRBV7-2 and J is TRBJ1-4; D is unclear. This CDR3 has 15 residues. Germline V gene data show CDR1 as SGHTA and CDR2 as FQGNSA. With 1 base removed from V and 12 bases from J, the gap between germline ends came to 18 bases. The DNA for the CDR3 is TGTGCCAGCAGCTTAGGAGCGGCCGGCCGGTTGGAACTGTTTTTT. Translation: CASSLGAAGRLELFF.

Remarks on this clone: An end of the junction does not agree with germline; a read error may underlie this. This chain joins TRBV28 and TRBJ2-4, with D possibly TRBD2 on 5 matching bases. The CDR3 is 16 residues long. The germline V gene has CDR1 MDHEN and CDR2 SYDVKM. CDR3 in amino acids: CASSLWSGGLANIQYF. In nucleotides, the CDR3 is TGTGCCAGCAGTCTATGGAGTGGAGGCCTAGCTAACATTCAGTACTTC.

CDR3 protein: CASTPGRGGVAYNEQFF. The CDR3 region has the DNA TGTGCCAGCACCCCAGGGCGCGGCGGCGTAGCCTACAATGAGCAGTTCTTC. The chain is built from TRBV9 and TRBJ2-1; possible D gene TRBD1, 5 bases. Per germline, CDR1 SGDLS and CDR2 YYNGEE. Trimming stripped 6 bases from V and 2 bases from J, with 21 bases between. The CDR3 consists of 17 residues. Filled out from reference TRBV9 and TRBJ2-1, the complete variable domain reads DSGVTQTPKHLITATGQRVTLRCSPRSGDLSVYWYQQSLDQGLQFLIQYYNGEERAKGNILERFSAQQFPDLHSELNLSSLELGDSALYFCASTPGRGGVAYNEQFFGPGTRLTVL.

This chain uses TRBV9 with TRBJ2-7; 15 bases map to TRBD2. V lost 3 bases to trimming and J lost 4 bases; unmatched junction nucleotides: 14. The CDR3 is 19 amino acids. CDR1 and CDR2 (germline): SGDLS, YYNGEE. In nucleotides, the CDR3 is TGTGCCAGCAGCGCAGACCCCGGGACTAGCGGGGGGTCGCATTACGAGCAGTACTTC. It is translated as CASSADPGTSGGSHYEQYF.

This rearrangement joins TRBV4-3 to TRBJ2-3, with D perhaps TRBD2 (6 bases). The CDR3 has 20 amino acids. Germline CDR1 and CDR2: LGHNA and YSLEER. V lost 4 bases to trimming and J lost 3 bases, with 29 bases between them. The CDR3: CASSLPGLLTGGIKTDTQYF. Written as DNA, the CDR3 is TGCGCCAGCAGCCTCCCGGGACTCCTAACAGGTGGGATTAAGACAGATACGCAGTATTTT.

This clone was picked up a small number of times. The gene calls are TRBV4-2 and TRBJ1-2; 9 nucleotides agree with TRBD1. CDR3 length: 15 amino acids. Germline loops: CDR1 LGHNA, CDR2 YNFKEQ. V gave up 1 base and J gave up 0 bases; unmatched junction bases: 0. Here the CDR3 DNA reads TGTGCCAGCAGCCAAGGACAGGGGGCTAACTATGGCTACACCTTC. Translating gives CASSQGQGANYGYTF.